The clone carrying this TCR beta chain has ten or more counts. The antigen is not known. The study amplified TCR beta CDR3 regions using RNA transcripts. Second-round multiplex PCR came after first-round RT-PCR with HTBI primers. MiXCR, run by TCRdb on the multiplex PCR reads, gives a single entry per CDR3 protein. The sample has over 150,000 distinct CDR3 sequences, 30% to 45% seen once. The entry originates in a study of Graves' ophthalmopathy and Graves' hyperthyroidism. The overall study: No treatment had been given when peripheral blood was collected at initial diagnosis. Study-wide points: With around 88% sensitivity and around 81% specificity, a 13-signature model separated ophthalmopathy from stable hyperthyroidism. Ophthalmopathy progression prediction by the model yielded a sensitivity of 60% to 71% and a specificity of around 72%.

Between the trimmed V and J ends, which lost 0 bases and 8 bases, there was a span of 10 bases. The germline V gene encodes CDR1 MNHNS and CDR2 SASEGT. The CDR3 has 13 amino acids. Each donor who had ophthalmopathy showed moderate-to-severe activity, a CAS of ≥3, a NOSPECS of ≥4, and a duration under 3 months. This sequence was found in a woman between 40 and 50 years old with Graves' ophthalmopathy. The source material was peripheral blood. The chain employs TRBV6-1 and TRBJ1-2, with D unclear. CDR3 bases: TGTGCCAGCAGTGAAGCAGGGTTGAGGGGCTACACCTTC. It codes for CASSEAGLRGYTF.